The TCR beta chain under discussion was sequenced for a study of regulatory T cells in long-lasting Graves disease. V was trimmed by 6 bases and J by 4 bases, leaving 9 bases between them. Germline V lookup: CDR1 SGHTA, CDR2 FQGNSA. CDR3 length: 12 residues. Combining iRepertoire HTBI primers with Arm-PCR of CDR3 regions, the authors built TCR beta libraries. Original processing methods: Analysis of the samples identified more than 60 TRBV and 14 TRBJ segments. TCRdb re-called the multiplex PCR reads through MiXCR, storing one row per CDR3 protein. The V and J calls reflect TCRdb's pipeline rather than the authors' work. The sample yields hundreds of thousands of distinct CDR3 sequences, roughly 15% seen once. In its sample, this clonotype was seen many times. Time point given: newly diagnosed GD, antithyroid drugs for less than 3 months. TCR sequences were obtained from RNA taken from PBMCs. The same data also contributed to another study, on T cells in Graves' hyperthyroidism and ophthalmopathy. That work adds: TCR CDR3 regions were first amplified by RT-PCR with HTBI primers. A model built on 13 V-J features separated ophthalmopathy from stable hyperthyroidism.

The sequencing used peripheral blood mononuclear cells (PBMCs), collected at new diagnosis, from a patient treated with antithyroid drugs. This receptor was identified in a woman aged 25 to 45 with Graves disease. The J gene is TRBJ1-1, the V gene TRBV7-2; D is unclear. The CDR3 DNA sequence: TGTGCCAGCAGTCTAGGGCTCACTGAAGCTTTCTTT. It is translated as CASSLGLTEAFF.